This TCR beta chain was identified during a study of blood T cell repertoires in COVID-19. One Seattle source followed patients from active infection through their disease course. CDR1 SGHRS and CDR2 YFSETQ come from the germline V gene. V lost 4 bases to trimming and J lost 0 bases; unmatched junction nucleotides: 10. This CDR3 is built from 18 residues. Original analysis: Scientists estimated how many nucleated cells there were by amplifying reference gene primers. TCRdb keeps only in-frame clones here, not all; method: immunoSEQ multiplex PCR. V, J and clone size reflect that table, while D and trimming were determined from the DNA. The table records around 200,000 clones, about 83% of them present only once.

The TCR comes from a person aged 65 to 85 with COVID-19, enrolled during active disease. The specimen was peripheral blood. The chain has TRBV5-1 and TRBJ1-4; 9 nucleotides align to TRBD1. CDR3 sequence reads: CASSKGQGPIATNEKLFF. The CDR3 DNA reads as TGCGCCAGCAGCAAAGGACAGGGGCCGATCGCAACTAATGAAAAACTGTTTTTT. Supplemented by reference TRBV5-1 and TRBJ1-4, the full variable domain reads KAGVTQTPRYLIKTRGQQVTLSCSPISGHRSVSWYQQTPGQGLQFLFEYFSETQRNKGNFPGRFSGRQFSNSRSEMNVSTLELGDSALYLCASSKGQGPIATNEKLFFGSGTQLSVL.